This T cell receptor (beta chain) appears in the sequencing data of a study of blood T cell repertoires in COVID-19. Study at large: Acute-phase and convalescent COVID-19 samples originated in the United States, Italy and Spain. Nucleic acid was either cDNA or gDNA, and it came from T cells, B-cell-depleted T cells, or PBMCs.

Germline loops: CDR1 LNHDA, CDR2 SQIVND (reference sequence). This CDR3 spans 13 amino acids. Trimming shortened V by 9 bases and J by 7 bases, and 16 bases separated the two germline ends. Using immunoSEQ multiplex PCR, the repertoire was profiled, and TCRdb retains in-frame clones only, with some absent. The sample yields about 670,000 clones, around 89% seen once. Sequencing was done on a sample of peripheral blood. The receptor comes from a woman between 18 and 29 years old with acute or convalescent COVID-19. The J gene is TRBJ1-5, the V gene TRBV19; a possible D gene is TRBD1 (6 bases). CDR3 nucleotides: TGTGCCAGCACGGACAGAGTGGGCCAGCCCCAGCATTTT. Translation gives CASTDRVGQPQHF.